Shown below are 5 T cell receptor beta chains from a single sample sequenced in a study of blood T cell repertoires in COVID-19. Generated by immunoSEQ multiplex PCR, the TCRdb table keeps only in-frame clones and is missing some. The sample lists about 45,000 clones; around 92% were seen once. The source material was peripheral blood. These receptors all come from a human donor in a cohort sampled during active COVID-19.

This clone was seen just once. The gene calls are TRBV6-5 and TRBJ1-3, with D possibly matching TRBD1 (5 bases). V shed 5 bases and J shed 4 bases, with 12 bases lying between them. This CDR3 has 14 residues. Germline CDR1 and CDR2: MNHEY and SVGAGI. CDR3 amino acids: CASSQTVTGNTIYF. CDR3 DNA sequence: TGTGCCAGCAGTCAGACAGTAACGGGAAACACCATATATTTT.

The chain is built from TRBV24-1 and TRBJ1-2, with no clear D. In germline, CDR1 is KGHDR, CDR2 SFDVKD. This CDR3 spans 13 amino acids. The germline V and J ends were trimmed by 2 bases and 3 bases, with 6 bases remaining between them. Written as DNA, the CDR3 is TGTGCCACCAGTGATTACAGCTACTATGGCTACACCTTC. Its protein product is CATSDYSYYGYTF.

The CDR3: CASGHRVEQYF. CDR3 sequence (DNA): TGTGCCAGCGGCCACAGGGTCGAGCAGTACTTC. V and J are TRBV7-2 and TRBJ2-7; tentative D call: TRBD1 (6 bases). Trimming pared 8 bases from V and 6 bases from J, leaving 11 bases between. This CDR3 is 11 amino acids long. Germline CDR1 and CDR2: SGHTA and FQGNSA.

The CDR3 nucleotides are TGTGCCAGCAGTCCCCTGGGCGTCACTTACGAGCAGTACTTC. It specifies CASSPLGVTYEQYF. This chain joins TRBV28 and TRBJ2-7, with D unresolved. V was trimmed by 5 bases and J by 4 bases, leaving 15 bases between them. The CDR3 has 14 amino acids. Germline V gives CDR1 MDHEN, CDR2 SYDVKM.

This clone was seen once. The chain is built from TRBV5-1 and TRBJ2-2, with 9 bases aligning to TRBD2. CDR1 and CDR2 (germline): SGHRS, YFSETQ. The ends lost 4 bases at V and 5 bases at J; junction bases unmatched: 12. This CDR3 region has 17 residues. CDR3: CASSPEGGLAGTGELFF. Written as DNA, the CDR3 is TGCGCCAGCAGCCCTGAAGGGGGCCTAGCGGGAACCGGGGAGCTGTTTTTT.